These 13 T cell receptor beta chains share one sample of origin, sequenced in a study of blood T cells in healthy people across ages. A sample-barcoded 5' primer and a J-beta primer mix were used in a second PCR of roughly 7 to 11 cycles. In TCRdb, the 5' RACE reads were re-called with MiXCR into one record per CDR3 protein. The sample yields roughly 800,000 distinct CDR3 sequences, more than 45% seen once. Input material: blood. All receptors derive from a man under 40 in good health.

The gene calls are TRBV9 and TRBJ2-3, with 15 nucleotides matching TRBD2. Germline loops: CDR1 SGDLS, CDR2 YYNGEE. CDR3 size: 17 residues. V shed 3 bases and J 4 bases; nucleotides not matched to a gene: 6. CDR3 region: CASSAGWTSGRADTQYF. The DNA of the CDR3 is TGTGCCAGCAGCGCCGGGTGGACTAGCGGGAGGGCAGATACGCAGTATTTT.

The J gene is TRBJ1-2, the V gene TRBV20-1; D may be TRBD1 (5 bases). The CDR3 is 12 residues long. CDR1 and CDR2 (germline): DFQATT, SNEGSKA (reference sequence). Between the trimmed V and J ends, which lost 6 bases and 10 bases, there was a span of 18 bases. In DNA form, the CDR3 reads TGCAGTGCCACAAAATCGGGGGGGAACTACACCTTC. Encoded protein: CSATKSGGNYTF.

This clonotype was seen only a few times. The chain uses TRBV12-3 or TRBV12-4 and TRBJ1-2; tentatively, D is TRBD1 (6 bases). V lost 6 bases to trimming and J lost 6 bases, with 14 bases between them. This CDR3 region has 13 residues. The CDR3 nucleotides are TGTGCCAGCAGCCTAACAAGACAGGATGGCTACACCTTC. Translating gives CASSLTRQDGYTF.

This clonotype was recorded a few times. The V and J genes are TRBV20-1 and TRBJ2-1, with unresolved D. CDR1 is DFQATT and CDR2 is SNEGSKA in the germline V gene (reference sequence). The V and J ends lost 3 bases and 6 bases respectively, with 6 bases between them. The CDR3 has 11 amino acids. As DNA, the CDR3 is TGCAGTGCTAGCGAGATCAATGAGCAGTTCTTC. The encoded protein is CSASEINEQFF.

Worth noting for this clonotype: The junction shows a germline mismatch at one end, possibly a read error. The rearrangement links TRBV28 to TRBJ2-1, with 13 bases aligning to TRBD2. The CDR3 has 16 residues. CDR1 is MDHEN and CDR2 is SYDVKM in the germline V gene. The DNA of the CDR3 is TGCGCCAGCAGTCCCCAGACTAGCGGGAGGTTCAATGAGCAGTTCTTC. As protein: CASSPQTSGRFNEQFF.

V is TRBV21-1 and J is TRBJ2-7. TRBV21-1 is classified as a pseudogene. This CDR3 contains 15 residues. CDR3 coding DNA: TGTGCCAGCACTGTTAGTATTCCCCGTTTGAACGAGCAGTACTTC. Translated: CASTVSIPRLNEQYF.

This clonotype was seen only a few times. CDR3 residues: CASSQDSGSPYNEQFF. For the CDR3, the DNA is TGCGCCAGCAGCCAAGATAGCGGGAGTCCCTACAATGAGCAGTTCTTC. V usage is TRBV4-3 and J usage is TRBJ2-1; TRBD2 matches at 9 bases. Germline trimming cut 0 bases from V and 2 bases from J; bases unmatched to any gene: 2. Germline loops: CDR1 LGHNA, CDR2 YSLEER. There are 16 residues in the CDR3.

J is TRBJ2-7 and V is TRBV27, with D maybe TRBD1 (6 bases). Germline lookup yields CDR1 MNHEY and CDR2 SMNVEV (reference sequence). The CDR3 has 14 amino acids. V was trimmed by 5 bases and J by 2 bases, leaving 13 bases between them. CDR3 sequence (DNA): TGTGCCAGCAGTCCACTAGGGGGTCCCTACGAGCAGTACTTC. This codes for CASSPLGGPYEQYF.

The chain employs TRBV7-3 and TRBJ1-2; D not resolved. Germline V gene lookup returns CDR1 SGHTA and CDR2 FQGTGA. The CDR3 is 15 residues long. V lost 0 bases and J 6 bases, leaving 14 bases between the germline ends. CDR3 amino acids: CASSLTGRESDGYTF. The DNA for the CDR3 is TGTGCCAGCAGCTTAACCGGAAGGGAGTCGGATGGCTACACCTTC.

The rearrangement links TRBV5-1 to TRBJ2-5; no reliable D call. This CDR3 is 14 amino acids long. From germline, CDR1 is SGHRS and CDR2 YFSETQ. The ends were cut back, 4 bases at V and 5 bases at J, with 15 bases in the middle. The CDR3 DNA reads as TGCGCCAGCAGCGTTGGTGTGGAACAGGAGACCCAGTACTTC. Its protein product is CASSVGVEQETQYF.

This clonotype came up a few times. V and J are TRBV13 and TRBJ2-4; D perhaps matches TRBD2 (7 bases). The ends were cut back, 0 bases at V and 7 bases at J, with 19 bases in the middle. This CDR3 comprises 17 residues. Germline CDR1 and CDR2: PRHDT and FYEKMQ (reference sequence). This chain's CDR3 is CASSLGGGGSKWNIQYF. The DNA for the CDR3 is TGTGCCAGCAGCTTAGGGGGAGGGGGAAGTAAATGGAACATTCAGTACTTC.

The V and J genes are TRBV7-2 and TRBJ2-5, with 9 bases that match TRBD1. Looked up from germline, CDR1 is SGHTA and CDR2 is FQGNSA. There are 15 residues in the CDR3. After removal of 1 base from V and 3 bases from J, the junction contained 3 bases not matched to a gene. CDR3 bases: TGTGCCAGCAGCTTAGGCGGACAGGGGAAAGAGACCCAGTACTTC. It translates to CASSLGGQGKETQYF.

This chain connects TRBV6-2 or TRBV6-3 to TRBJ2-7; D gene ambiguous. V was clipped by 4 bases and J by 6 bases, with 13 bases between them. The CDR3 contains 13 residues. Germline V gene data show CDR1 as MNHEY and CDR2 as SVGEGT. The CDR3 coding sequence is TGTGCCAGCAGTTTTCTATCACGCCGCGAGCAGTACTTC. This gives the protein CASSFLSRREQYF.